These 24 T cell receptor beta chains were sequenced from one sample in a study of blood T cell repertoires in COVID-19 (dated by TCRdb to the early 2020s). Libraries came from the immunoSEQ multiplex PCR assay. TCRdb obtained this table from immuneACCESS and retained in-frame rearrangements with V and J assigned. These tables miss some clones; where compared with another copy, unresolved V genes account for less than half of the shortfall, and the remainder is unexplained. Here the sample has about 190,000 clones; 89% occur a single time. The ten biggest clones cover around 6.6% of the sample. The sequencing input was peripheral blood. These TCRs come from a man aged 35-49 years with acute or convalescent COVID-19.

CDR3 sequence: CASSQELAKNIQYF. CDR3 in DNA: TGTGCCAGCAGCCAAGAACTAGCCAAAAACATTCAGTACTTC. The chain couples TRBV14 to TRBJ2-4; D unclear. Trimming cost V 0 bases and J 0 bases, with 3 bases left between them. Germline CDR1 is SGHDN and CDR2 is FVKESK. The CDR3 loop spans 14 amino acids.

V is TRBV6-5 and J is TRBJ1-2, with 11 nucleotides matching TRBD1. This CDR3 has 15 residues. Unmatched junction bases numbered 10, after V lost 6 bases and J lost 7 bases. Germline V gene lookup returns CDR1 MNHEY and CDR2 SVGAGI. This CDR3 reads CASSHPGQGAGGYTF. The CDR3 DNA reads as TGTGCCAGCAGCCACCCAGGACAGGGGGCAGGTGGCTACACCTTC.

V usage is TRBV5-6 and J usage is TRBJ1-1; D ambiguous. Germline CDR1 reads SGHDT; CDR2 reads YYEEEE. With 1 base removed from V and 4 bases from J, the gap between germline ends came to 14 bases. The CDR3 loop spans 15 amino acids. CDR3 residues: CASSLTGSGSTEAFF. The CDR3 nucleotides read TGTGCCAGCAGCTTGACGGGGTCGGGTAGCACTGAAGCTTTCTTT.

The V gene is TRBV19, the J gene TRBJ1-2; possibly TRBD1 for D (6 bases). Germline CDR1 LNHDA, CDR2 SQIVND (reference sequence). The CDR3 is 11 amino acids. The V and J ends lost 8 bases and 9 bases respectively, with 13 bases between them. This CDR3 reads CASVYRASYTF. The CDR3 nucleotides are TGTGCCAGTGTTTACAGGGCGAGCTACACCTTC.

This chain uses TRBV5-6 with TRBJ1-1, with D tentatively TRBD1 (5 bases). The germline V gene encodes CDR1 SGHDT and CDR2 YYEEEE. V was shortened by 0 bases and J by 4 bases, with 10 bases between the two germline ends. The CDR3 loop spans 14 amino acids. The CDR3 loop is CASSLDLGVTEAFF. For the CDR3, the DNA is TGTGCCAGCAGCTTGGATCTAGGGGTCACTGAAGCTTTCTTT.

The chain carries TRBV6-6 and TRBJ2-1; TRBD2 aligns across 9 bases. V dropped 8 bases and J dropped 4; count of bases not matched to a gene: 9. The germline V gene encodes CDR1 MNHNY and CDR2 SVGAGI (reference sequence). This CDR3 is 15 amino acids long. The CDR3 loop reads CASGKSGGRYNEQFF. DNA of the CDR3: TGTGCCAGCGGAAAGAGCGGGGGGCGATACAATGAGCAGTTCTTC.

V is TRBV7-9 and J is TRBJ2-5, with D maybe TRBD2 (6 bases). This CDR3 comprises 14 residues. Trimming left V 2 bases short and J 3 bases short, with 10 bases between. Germline lookup yields CDR1 SEHNR and CDR2 FQNEAQ (reference sequence). CDR3 in amino acids: CASSLYSGEETQYF. The CDR3 DNA sequence: TGTGCCAGCAGCTTATATTCGGGGGAAGAGACCCAGTACTTC.

The rearrangement joins TRBV6-2 or TRBV6-3 to TRBJ2-6, with D tentatively TRBD1 (6 bases). Germline lookup yields CDR1 MNHEY and CDR2 SVGEGT. This CDR3 has 15 residues. V shed 6 bases and J shed 1 base, with 10 bases lying between them. The CDR3 DNA is TGTGCCAGCAGCCCACAGGGTTCTGGGGCCAACGTCCTGACTTTC. This gives the protein CASSPQGSGANVLTF.

The rearrangement links TRBV20-1 to TRBJ1-2; D remains unclear. This CDR3 has 11 amino acids. CDR1 is DFQATT, CDR2 SNEGSKA, per germline (reference sequence). V was clipped by 4 bases and J by 7 bases, with 10 bases between them. CDR3 in amino acids: CSATLPGGYTF. The CDR3, as DNA: TGCAGTGCTACCCTTCCAGGTGGCTACACCTTC.

This chain uses TRBV30 with TRBJ1-6; 11 positions match TRBD1. The V gene end was trimmed by 2 bases and the J gene end by 9 bases; junction bases not matched to a gene: 6. Germline assignment: CDR1 GTSNPN and CDR2 SVGIG (reference sequence). The CDR3 runs to 15 residues. CDR3 DNA sequence: TGTGCCTGGAGTACGGGGACAGGGGGTAGTTCACCCCTCCACTTT. Its protein product is CAWSTGTGGSSPLHF.

The J gene is TRBJ2-2, the V gene TRBV30; 11 nucleotides agree with TRBD2. Germline lookup yields CDR1 GTSNPN and CDR2 SVGIG (reference sequence). The CDR3 is made up of 14 amino acids. Trimming took 7 bases from V and 4 from J; bases not matched to a gene: 5. CDR3 nucleotides: TGTGCCTATCGACTAGCGGGGTTCACCGGGGAGCTGTTTTTT. Translation: CAYRLAGFTGELFF.

This clone was detected a few times. The chain recombines TRBV19 with TRBJ2-2; 11 bases fit TRBD2. CDR1 is LNHDA and CDR2 is SQIVND in the germline V gene (reference sequence). Trimming took 10 bases from V and 6 from J; bases not matched to a gene: 4. CDR3 length equals 13 residues. The CDR3 protein is CATRSGGAGELFF. In DNA, the CDR3 is TGTGCCACCCGTAGCGGGGGGGCCGGGGAGCTGTTTTTT.

This clone was seen only a few times. Different DNA sequences within this sample yield the same CDR3. V usage is TRBV4-2 and J usage is TRBJ1-1; D may be TRBD1 (6 bases). This CDR3 region has 13 residues. V lost 1 base and J 4 bases, leaving 7 bases between the germline ends. The germline V gene has CDR1 LGHNA and CDR2 YNFKEQ. The CDR3 spells CASSQVGGTEAFF. The DNA of the CDR3 is TGTGCCAGCAGCCAAGTAGGGGGCACTGAAGCTTTCTTT.

This clone was detected once. The genes are TRBV27 and TRBJ2-4; 10 nucleotides align to TRBD1. V was clipped by 5 bases and J by 1 base; unmatched bases: 8. Germline values: CDR1 MNHEY, CDR2 SMNVEV (reference sequence). The CDR3 loop spans 17 amino acids. The CDR3 DNA follows: TGTGCCAGCAGTCCCACAAGACAGGGGGCGGCCAAAAACATTCAGTACTTC. It codes for CASSPTRQGAAKNIQYF.

The chain joins TRBV5-8 to TRBJ2-3; D possibly corresponds to TRBD1 (6 bases). Germline values: CDR1 SGHTS, CDR2 YDEGEE. Trimming took 0 bases from V and 1 from J, leaving 9 bases between them. The CDR3 runs to 15 residues. CDR3 sequence: CASSLGTEGTDTQYF. DNA of the CDR3: TGTGCCAGCAGCTTGGGGACAGAGGGCACAGATACGCAGTATTTT.

J is TRBJ2-1 and V is TRBV20-1; no definite D call. The CDR3 length is 12 residues. Trimming took 3 bases from V and 8 from J, leaving 11 bases between them. CDR1 and CDR2 from the germline V gene are DFQATT and SNEGSKA (reference sequence). CDR3 coding DNA: TGCAGTGCTAGTGGTCTACGCGATGAGCAGTTCTTC. The encoded protein is CSASGLRDEQFF.

The chain joins TRBV7-9 to TRBJ1-4; TRBD1 matches 7 bases. The CDR3 contains 13 residues. CDR1 and CDR2 from the germline V gene are SEHNR and FQNEAQ (reference sequence). V shed 6 bases, J shed 4 bases, and the junction held 2 bases outside the gene matches. Written as DNA, the CDR3 is TGTGCCAGCAGGACAGGGAGTAATGAAAAACTGTTTTTT. This translates into CASRTGSNEKLFF.

The chain employs TRBV12-3 or TRBV12-4 and TRBJ1-2; 7 bases map to TRBD1. The V and J ends lost 5 bases and 5 bases, in that order; junction bases with no gene match: 2. There are 12 residues in the CDR3. CDR3 protein: CASSTQGYGYTF. CDR3 in DNA: TGTGCCAGCAGTACACAGGGGTATGGCTACACCTTC.

CDR3 nucleotides: TGTGCCACCAGTGATTACCTAGCGGGGAACACAGATACGCAGTATTTT. It encodes CATSDYLAGNTDTQYF. The genes are TRBV24-1 and TRBJ2-3; 9 bases align to TRBD2. J was trimmed by 2 bases and V by 2 bases; bases with no gene match: 4. This CDR3 has 16 amino acids. The germline CDR1 and CDR2 sequences are KGHDR and SFDVKD.

The chain links TRBV9 to TRBJ1-4, with D perhaps TRBD1 (6 bases). CDR3 length: 17 residues. V was shortened by 3 bases and J by 0 bases, with 15 bases between the two germline ends. CDR1 and CDR2 from the germline V gene are SGDLS and YYNGEE. The CDR3 region has the DNA TGTGCCAGCAGCGCCTACGGGACAACAACAACTAATGAAAAACTGTTTTTT. Protein: CASSAYGTTTTNEKLFF. Based on the CDR3 plus reference TRBV9 and TRBJ1-4, the full variable domain is DSGVTQTPKHLITATGQRVTLRCSPRSGDLSVYWYQQSLDQGLQFLIQYYNGEERAKGNILERFSAQQFPDLHSELNLSSLELGDSALYFCASSAYGTTTTNEKLFFGSGTQLSVL.

This clone was seen just once. J is TRBJ2-2 and V is TRBV27, with 8 bases aligning to TRBD1. After removal of 5 bases from V and 4 bases from J, the junction contained 9 bases not matched to a gene. This CDR3 is 16 amino acids long. CDR1 MNHEY and CDR2 SMNVEV come from the germline V gene (reference sequence). The CDR3 DNA is TGTGCCAGCAGTCTCGGGGACAGGCCAGTCACCGGGGAGCTGTTTTTT. The encoded protein is CASSLGDRPVTGELFF.

V usage is TRBV19 and J usage is TRBJ2-4; possibly TRBD1 for D (5 bases). The CDR3 contains 14 residues. The V gene's germline CDR1 is LNHDA and CDR2 SQIVND (reference sequence). Trimming removed 8 bases from V and 0 bases from J, with 11 bases in between. This CDR3 reads CASRRVGAKNIQYF. CDR3 coding DNA: TGTGCCAGTCGCAGGGTTGGAGCCAAAAACATTCAGTACTTC.

The genes are TRBV6-5 and TRBJ2-1, with 7 bases fitting TRBD1. V gave up 6 bases and J gave up 0 bases; unmatched junction bases: 5. The CDR3 contains 15 residues. Looked up from germline, CDR1 is MNHEY and CDR2 is SVGAGI. The DNA for the CDR3 is TGTGCCAGCAGGGTAGGGGGCGGCTCCTACAATGAGCAGTTCTTC. Its protein is CASRVGGGSYNEQFF.

The V and J genes are TRBV27 and TRBJ2-5; tentatively, D is TRBD2 (6 bases). V lost 2 bases to trimming and J lost 2 bases, with 9 bases between them. CDR3 length: 14 amino acids. Germline V gives CDR1 MNHEY, CDR2 SMNVEV (reference sequence). In nucleotides, the CDR3 is TGTGCCAGCAGTTTACGGGAGAGGCAAGAGACCCAGTACTTC. It specifies CASSLRERQETQYF.